The table lists the clone carrying this T cell receptor (beta chain) with many counts. Its cognate antigen is unknown. Amplification of TCR beta CDR3 regions used RNA as the template. During a first-round RT-PCR of the TCR CDR3, the HTBI primer set was used. TCRdb fed the multiplex PCR reads into MiXCR, producing one record per CDR3 protein. The sample holds about 720,000 distinct CDR3 sequences, about 16% seen once. This entry is derived from a study of T cells in Graves' hyperthyroidism and ophthalmopathy. Study-wide results and caveats: Ophthalmopathy was model-predicted a median about 6.9 months pre-onset. A 13 V-J signature model discriminated ophthalmopathy versus stable hyperthyroidism.

The specimen was blood. This receptor was taken from a man between 18 and 29 years old with Graves' hyperthyroidism.

CDR3 region: CASSLGGAYNEQFF. The CDR3 nucleotides are TGTGCCAGCAGTTTAGGGGGCGCTTACAATGAGCAGTTCTTC. This chain connects TRBV28 to TRBJ2-1; the D gene is possibly TRBD1 (6 bases). The CDR3 is 14 residues long. CDR1 MDHEN and CDR2 SYDVKM come from the germline V gene. V lost 2 bases and J lost 4, with 9 bases in between.